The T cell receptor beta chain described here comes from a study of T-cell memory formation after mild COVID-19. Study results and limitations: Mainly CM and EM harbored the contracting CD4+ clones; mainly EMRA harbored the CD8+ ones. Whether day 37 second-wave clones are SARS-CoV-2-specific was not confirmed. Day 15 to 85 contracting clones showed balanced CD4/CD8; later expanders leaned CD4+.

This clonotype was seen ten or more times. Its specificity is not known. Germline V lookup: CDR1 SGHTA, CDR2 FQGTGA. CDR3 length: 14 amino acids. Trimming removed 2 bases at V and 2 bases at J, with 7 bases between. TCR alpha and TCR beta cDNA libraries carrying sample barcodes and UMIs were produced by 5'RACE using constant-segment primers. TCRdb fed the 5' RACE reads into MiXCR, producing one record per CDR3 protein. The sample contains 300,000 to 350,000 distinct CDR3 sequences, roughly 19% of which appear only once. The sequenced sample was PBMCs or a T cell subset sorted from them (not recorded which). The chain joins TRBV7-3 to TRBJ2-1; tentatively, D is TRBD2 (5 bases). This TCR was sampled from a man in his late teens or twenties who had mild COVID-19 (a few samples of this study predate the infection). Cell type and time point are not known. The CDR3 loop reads CASSLSGTYNEQFF. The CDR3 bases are TGTGCCAGCAGCTTATCGGGGACCTACAATGAGCAGTTCTTC.